One and the same sample provided the 20 T cell receptor beta chains below, sequenced in a study of T cell clonality in common variable immunodeficiency. Here immunoSEQ multiplex PCR was the method, and the copy in TCRdb shows in-frame clones only, minus some. The table lists 25,000 to 35,000 clones, no singletons, with roughly 4% in the top ten. Specimen: peripheral blood mononuclear cells. The receptors come from a person aged 18 to 70 in good health.

This clone has at least ten counts. The read halts 3 residues ahead of the CDR3 end, with the missing end drawn from the germline J gene. The rearrangement joins TRBV7-2 to TRBJ2-3, with TRBD2 matching over 9 bases. Germline CDR1 SGHTA, CDR2 FQGNSA. V gave up 0 bases and J gave up 5 bases; unmatched junction bases: 6. This CDR3 is built from 16 residues. CDR3 DNA, as far as it was read: TGTGCCAGCAGCTTAGCTGCGACTAGCGGAGGAGATACG. Protein product: CASSLAATSGGDT. The whole CDR3 reads CASSLAATSGGDTQYF.

This clone was detected ten times or more. The CDR3 is cut off 3 residues early in the read; its end comes from the germline J gene. V and J are TRBV6-2 or TRBV6-3 and TRBJ2-7; 8 nucleotides agree with TRBD2. CDR3 length equals 15 residues. Trimming cost V 6 bases and J 1 base; bases outside gene matches: 8. CDR1 MNHEY and CDR2 SVGEGT come from the germline V gene. The sequenced part of the CDR3 DNA is TGTGCCAGCAGAGCCTCCGGGACTAGGTCCTACGAG. Translating it yields CASRASGTRSYE. From start to end, the CDR3 is CASRASGTRSYEQYF.

Many counts were recorded for this clone. The sequence runs out 3 residues before the end of the CDR3; the remainder is reconstructed from the germline J gene. The gene calls are TRBV2 and TRBJ2-2; 10 positions agree with TRBD2. V was clipped by 4 bases and J by 4 bases; unmatched bases: 3. CDR1 is SNHLY, CDR2 FYNNEI, per germline. This CDR3 comprises 15 residues. The part of the CDR3 DNA that was read is TGTGCCAGCAGTGGGACTAGCGGTTTCACCGGGGAG. Translation: CASSGTSGFTGE. The CDR3 in full is CASSGTSGFTGELFF.

This clone was seen at least ten times. With the read ending 3 residues before the CDR3 end, the germline J gene is used to fill in that end. The chain is built from TRBV19 and TRBJ2-2; no firm D call. Trimming pared 7 bases from V and 4 bases from J, leaving 19 bases between. Germline V lookup: CDR1 LNHDA, CDR2 SQIVND (reference sequence). This CDR3 contains 16 residues. CDR3 loop: CASTNTPSLPTGELFF. CDR3 bases read: TGTGCCAGTACCAATACTCCGAGTCTACCCACCGGGGAG. Combining the CDR3 with reference TRBV19 and TRBJ2-2 gives the whole variable domain DGGITQSPKYLFRKEGQNVTLSCEQNLNHDAMYWYRQDPGQGLRLIYYSQIVNDFQKGDIAEGYSVSREKKESFPLTVTSAQKNPTAFYLCASTNTPSLPTGELFFGEGSRLTVL.

This clone was seen many times. The DNA ends 3 residues before the CDR3 does, and the rest of the CDR3 is filled in from the germline J gene. V is TRBV20-1 and J is TRBJ2-1; 8 nucleotides align to TRBD1. CDR3 length: 15 amino acids. Losses at the gene ends were 3 bases for V and 0 bases for J; bases not matched to a gene: 4. Germline V lookup: CDR1 DFQATT, CDR2 SNEGSKA (reference sequence). The CDR3 loop reads CSARSDRASYNEQFF. The DNA read from the CDR3 is TGCAGTGCTAGGTCGGACAGGGCCTCCTACAATGAG.

In this sample, this clone turned up many times. The sequenced fragment ends 3 residues before the CDR3 boundary, so the rest is inferred from the germline J gene. The chain recombines TRBV19 with TRBJ1-1, with TRBD1 as a possible D gene (5 bases). Germline V gene lookup returns CDR1 LNHDA and CDR2 SQIVND (reference sequence). This CDR3 has 15 residues. Trimming shortened V by 5 bases and J by 3 bases, and 16 bases separated the two germline ends. The CDR3 protein is CASSRKGHADTEAFF. CDR3 DNA (partial): TGTGCCAGTAGTCGGAAGGGGCATGCGGACACTGAA.

The table lists this clone with a few counts. With the read ending 3 residues before the CDR3 end, the germline J gene is used to fill in that end. The J gene is TRBJ1-2, the V gene TRBV30; D is undetermined. The CDR3 covers 13 residues. Germline V lookup: CDR1 GTSNPN, CDR2 SVGIG (reference sequence). CDR3 DNA, as far as it was read: TGTGCCTGGAGTCCCCAGACTAGCGGGAGC. Its protein product is CAWSPQTSGS. Given in full, the CDR3 is CAWSPQTSGSYTF.

This clone has a count of ten or more. The CDR3 end lies 3 residues beyond the end of the read and is filled in from the germline J gene. The chain joins TRBV18 to TRBJ2-3, with no clear D. The germline V and J ends were trimmed by 3 bases and 4 bases, with 5 bases remaining between them. The CDR3 has 12 residues. The germline V gene has CDR1 KGHSH and CDR2 LQKENI. The CDR3 loop is CASSPLPDTQYF. The sequenced part of the CDR3 DNA is TGTGCCAGCTCACCCCTCCCAGATACG. Full variable domain (outside the CDR3, taken from reference TRBV18 and TRBJ2-3): NAGVMQNPRHLVRRRGQEARLRCSPMKGHSHVYWYRQLPEEGLKFMVYLQKENIIDESGMPKERFSAEFPKEGPSILRIQQVVRGDSAAYFCASSPLPDTQYFGPGTRLTVL.

This clone was detected ten times or more. The missing CDR3 end, 3 residues past where the read stops, is filled in from the germline J gene. The chain combines TRBV7-2 with TRBJ1-3; D is unresolved. CDR1 and CDR2 (germline): SGHTA, FQGNSA. Trimming removed 1 base from V and 4 bases from J, with 11 bases in between. The CDR3 loop spans 15 amino acids. The chain's CDR3 is CASSLGALLGNTIYF. The covered CDR3 bases are TGTGCCAGCAGCTTAGGGGCTCTTCTCGGAAACACC.

This clone came up a few times. Sequencing ends 3 residues short of the CDR3 end; the germline J gene provides the rest. The rearrangement joins TRBV7-2 to TRBJ1-2; the D gene is possibly TRBD1 (6 bases). The CDR3 is made up of 15 amino acids. Germline V gives CDR1 SGHTA, CDR2 FQGNSA. This CDR3 is CASSLQSGGAIEYTF. CDR3 bases read: TGTGCCAGCAGCTTACAAAGCGGGGGGGCCATTGAA.

Many counts were recorded for this clone. The part of the CDR3 DNA that was read is TGTGCCAGCTCATCCTTAGCATCGCTAGCCAAAAACATT. Translation gives CASSSLASLAKNI. The CDR3 as a whole reads CASSSLASLAKNIQYF. V gene TRBV18 combines with J gene TRBJ2-4; no reliable D call. The read gets to within 3 residues of the CDR3 end, and the germline J gene fills in the rest. This CDR3 is built from 16 residues. V was clipped by 5 bases and J by 0 bases, with 14 bases between them. Per the germline V gene, CDR1 is KGHSH and CDR2 is LQKENI.

This clone was recorded many times. The CDR3 end falls 3 residues outside the read, so it is completed with the germline J gene. The V call is TRBV5-1, the J call TRBJ1-5, with D unclear. Germline V gene data show CDR1 as SGHRS and CDR2 as YFSETQ. The length of the CDR3 is 13 residues. V was cut by 0 bases and J by 4 bases, with 5 bases left in between. Incomplete CDR3 DNA: TGCGCCAGCAGCTTGGGGCAGAATCAGCCC. Encoded protein: CASSLGQNQP. The entire CDR3 is CASSLGQNQPQHF. The full variable domain, in which reference TRBV5-1 and TRBJ1-5 provide the parts outside the CDR3, is KAGVTQTPRYLIKTRGQQVTLSCSPISGHRSVSWYQQTPGQGLQFLFEYFSETQRNKGNFPGRFSGRQFSNSRSEMNVSTLELGDSALYLCASSLGQNQPQHFGDGTRLSIL.

At least ten counts were recorded for this clone. The sequenced fragment ends 3 residues before the CDR3 boundary, so the rest is inferred from the germline J gene. The chain carries TRBV19 and TRBJ1-1; D is undetermined. Germline CDR1 reads LNHDA; CDR2 reads SQIVND (reference sequence). With 8 bases removed from V and 2 bases from J, the gap between germline ends came to 15 bases. The CDR3 loop spans 14 amino acids. The CDR3 DNA, read in part, is TGTGCCAGTTTGGCGGCAGCAACTAACACTGAA. It encodes CASLAAATNTE. The full-length CDR3 reads as CASLAAATNTEAFF.

This clone showed up many times. The CDR3 end lies 3 residues beyond the end of the read and is filled in from the germline J gene. The V and J genes are TRBV12-3 or TRBV12-4 and TRBJ2-3, with TRBD2 matching 7 bases. Unmatched junction bases numbered 7, after V lost 5 bases and J lost 2 bases. The CDR3 has 15 residues. Partial CDR3 DNA: TGTGCCAGCAGTCCACTGGGACTACTCACAGATACG. This sequence encodes CASSPLGLLTDT. The whole CDR3 protein is CASSPLGLLTDTQYF.

In this sample, this clone turned up many times. The observed sequence ends 3 residues before the CDR3 terminus, with the missing tail filled in from the germline J gene. This chain connects TRBV4-2 to TRBJ1-4, with D maybe TRBD1 (6 bases). There are 15 residues in the CDR3. The germline V gene has CDR1 LGHNA and CDR2 YNFKEQ. Trimming pared 4 bases from V and 0 bases from J, leaving 9 bases between. CDR3 loop: CASSPRQATNEKLFF. CDR3 DNA (partial): TGTGCCAGCAGCCCTCGACAGGCAACTAATGAAAAA.

This clone came up many times. Incomplete CDR3 DNA: TGCGCCAGCAGCTCCTCGGGGGGC. Encoded protein: CASSSSGG. The full CDR3 is CASSSSGGYTF. The gene calls are TRBV5-1 and TRBJ1-2; no clear D. The read comes to an end 3 residues before the CDR3 does, leaving the germline J gene to fill in the end. This CDR3 is 11 amino acids long. CDR1 is SGHRS and CDR2 is YFSETQ in the germline V gene.

This clone was found many times. The read terminates 3 residues ahead of where the CDR3 ends, so the germline J gene completes it. This rearrangement joins TRBV20-1 to TRBJ1-2; maybe TRBD1 (6 bases). The CDR3 runs to 14 residues. V lost 0 bases and J 3 bases, leaving 11 bases between the germline ends. Germline CDR1 DFQATT, CDR2 SNEGSKA (reference sequence). The CDR3 is CSARDSGGDYGYTF. The sequenced CDR3 bases are TGCAGTGCTAGAGACTCGGGGGGCGACTATGGC.

There are many counts of this clone. Other nucleotide sequences in the sample specify the same CDR3. This CDR3 reads CASSPTRGFVGNTIYF. The sequenced CDR3 bases are TGTGCCAGCAGCCCCACTCGGGGTTTTGTTGGAAACACC. J is TRBJ1-3 and V is TRBV13; D unclear. The read comes to an end 3 residues before the CDR3 does, leaving the germline J gene to fill in the end. Germline CDR1 is PRHDT and CDR2 is FYEKMQ (reference sequence). Trimming shortened V by 5 bases and J by 3 bases, and 17 bases separated the two germline ends. The CDR3 length is 16 residues.

The sample holds many counts of this clone. The read stops 3 residues short of the end of the CDR3; the missing end is completed from the germline J gene. J is TRBJ1-3 and V is TRBV5-6, with D uncertain. Per the germline V gene, CDR1 is SGHDT and CDR2 is YYEEEE. The CDR3 is 12 residues long. Partial CDR3 DNA: TGTGCCAGCAGCTTGGTCGGCGGTACC. Its protein product is CASSLVGGT. The entire CDR3 is CASSLVGGTIYF. The entire variable domain, with the rest obtained from reference TRBV5-6 and TRBJ1-3, is as follows: DAGVTQSPTHLIKTRGQQVTLRCSPKSGHDTVSWYQQALGQGPQFIFQYYEEEERQRGNFPDRFSGHQFPNYSSELNVNALLLGDSALYLCASSLVGGTIYFGEGSWLTVV.

The table lists this clone with many counts. The DNA read from the CDR3 is TGTGCCAGCAGCCAAACTTCAGGGGCCAACCCCTACGAG. Its translation: CASSQTSGANPYE. From start to end, the CDR3 is CASSQTSGANPYEQYF. The rearrangement links TRBV4-2 to TRBJ2-7, with D tentatively TRBD1 (6 bases). The read stops 3 residues short of the end of the CDR3; the missing end is completed from the germline J gene. Trimming took 2 bases from V and 2 from J, leaving 16 bases between them. The germline V gene has CDR1 LGHNA and CDR2 YNFKEQ. The CDR3 totals 16 residues.